The 10 T cell receptor beta chains below all came from one sample that was sequenced in a study of T cell changes during pregnancy in multiple sclerosis. Measured with immunoSEQ multiplex PCR; TCRdb has only the in-frame clones, and not every one. The sample lists 78,000 or so clones, around nine tenths occurring once. This material consisted of CD4+ T cells from peripheral blood mononuclear cells, taken before pregnancy. The receptors were sampled from a female donor with multiple sclerosis, enrolled in a pregnancy study.

The CDR3 region has the DNA TGCGCCAGCAGCTTGGGGGGGGATTCCTACGAGCAGTACTTC. This translates into CASSLGGDSYEQYF. The chain uses TRBV5-1 and TRBJ2-7, with D maybe TRBD2 (6 bases). Trimming shortened V by 0 bases and J by 1 base, and 8 bases separated the two germline ends. The CDR3 extends over 14 amino acids. Germline V lookup: CDR1 SGHRS, CDR2 YFSETQ.

This clone was observed a single time. The CDR3 region has the DNA TGTGCCAGCTCACCACTCTCGACAGATACGCAGTATTTT. Encoded protein: CASSPLSTDTQYF. V is TRBV18 and J is TRBJ2-3; D remains unclear. This CDR3 is built from 13 residues. Germline V gene data show CDR1 as KGHSH and CDR2 as LQKENI. Trimming stripped 1 base from V and 3 bases from J, with 5 bases between.

The J gene is TRBJ1-4, the V gene TRBV7-9; 8 bases align to TRBD1. V was clipped by 4 bases and J by 7 bases; unmatched bases: 8. The CDR3 is 15 residues long. Germline V gene data show CDR1 as SEHNR and CDR2 as FQNEAQ (reference sequence). The CDR3 is CASSSWTGRGEKLFF. CDR3 DNA sequence: TGTGCCAGCAGCTCCTGGACAGGGCGGGGTGAAAAACTGTTTTTT. The complete variable domain, with remaining parts taken from reference TRBV7-9 and TRBJ1-4, reads DTGVSQNPRHKITKRGQNVTFRCDPISEHNRLYWYRQTLGQGPEFLTYFQNEAQLEKSRLLSDRFSAERPKGSFSTLEIQRTEQGDSAMYLCASSSWTGRGEKLFFGSGTQLSVL.

CDR3 sequence: CASSSPLSPHRGQETQYF. DNA for the CDR3: TGTGCCAGCAGCTCACCTCTTAGCCCGCACAGGGGGCAAGAGACCCAGTACTTC. The V and J genes are TRBV11-3 and TRBJ2-5, with TRBD1 matching over 8 bases. The CDR3 loop spans 18 amino acids. V dropped 4 bases and J dropped 2; count of bases not matched to a gene: 15. Germline CDR1 is SGHNT and CDR2 is YENEEA.

The V and J genes are TRBV2 and TRBJ2-2; D call uncertain. Trimming removed 7 bases from V and 7 bases from J, with 10 bases in between. From germline, CDR1 is SNHLY and CDR2 FYNNEI. The CDR3 has 12 residues. The chain's CDR3 is CASTSQNGELFF. The CDR3 nucleotides are TGTGCCAGCACGTCGCAGAACGGGGAGCTGTTTTTT.

The chain joins TRBV27 to TRBJ2-7; weak D call: TRBD2 (6 bases). This CDR3 contains 14 residues. Germline V gene data show CDR1 as MNHEY and CDR2 as SMNVEV (reference sequence). Trimming stripped 6 bases from V and 4 bases from J, with 16 bases between. DNA for the CDR3: TGTGCCAGCAGGCGGGGTCCAGGTTTTTACGAGCAGTACTTC. Its protein product is CASRRGPGFYEQYF.

V is TRBV7-2 and J is TRBJ1-2; no clear D gene. The CDR3 is made up of 14 amino acids. Germline lookup yields CDR1 SGHTA and CDR2 FQGNSA. V lost 1 base to trimming and J lost 6 bases, with 12 bases between them. Here the CDR3 reads CASSLVPPANGYTF. As DNA, the CDR3 is TGTGCCAGCAGCTTAGTCCCCCCCGCGAATGGCTACACCTTC.

This chain links TRBV9 with TRBJ1-5; D uncertain. The CDR3 length is 14 residues. Trimming removed 1 base at V and 0 bases at J, with 5 bases between. Germline assignment: CDR1 SGDLS and CDR2 YYNGEE. CDR3 residues: CASSVSGSNQPQHF. For the CDR3, the DNA is TGTGCCAGCAGCGTATCCGGTAGCAATCAGCCCCAGCATTTT.

This chain connects TRBV18 to TRBJ1-2; 8 bases match TRBD1. Per the germline V gene, CDR1 is KGHSH and CDR2 is LQKENI. J gave up 2 bases and V 3 bases, and 5 bases lay outside the gene matches. CDR3 length: 15 amino acids. The CDR3 DNA sequence: TGTGCCAGCTCACCTGGGACAGGACCAAACTATGGCTACACCTTC. Amino acid sequence: CASSPGTGPNYGYTF.

The J gene is TRBJ2-3, the V gene TRBV9, with 7 bases matching TRBD2. Germline trimming cut 0 bases from V and 3 bases from J; bases unmatched to any gene: 10. This CDR3 is built from 17 residues. Germline-derived CDR1 and CDR2 are SGDLS and YYNGEE. CDR3 region: CASSVGGLMRETDTQYF. Written as DNA, the CDR3 is TGTGCCAGCAGCGTAGGCGGATTAATGCGGGAGACAGATACGCAGTATTTT.